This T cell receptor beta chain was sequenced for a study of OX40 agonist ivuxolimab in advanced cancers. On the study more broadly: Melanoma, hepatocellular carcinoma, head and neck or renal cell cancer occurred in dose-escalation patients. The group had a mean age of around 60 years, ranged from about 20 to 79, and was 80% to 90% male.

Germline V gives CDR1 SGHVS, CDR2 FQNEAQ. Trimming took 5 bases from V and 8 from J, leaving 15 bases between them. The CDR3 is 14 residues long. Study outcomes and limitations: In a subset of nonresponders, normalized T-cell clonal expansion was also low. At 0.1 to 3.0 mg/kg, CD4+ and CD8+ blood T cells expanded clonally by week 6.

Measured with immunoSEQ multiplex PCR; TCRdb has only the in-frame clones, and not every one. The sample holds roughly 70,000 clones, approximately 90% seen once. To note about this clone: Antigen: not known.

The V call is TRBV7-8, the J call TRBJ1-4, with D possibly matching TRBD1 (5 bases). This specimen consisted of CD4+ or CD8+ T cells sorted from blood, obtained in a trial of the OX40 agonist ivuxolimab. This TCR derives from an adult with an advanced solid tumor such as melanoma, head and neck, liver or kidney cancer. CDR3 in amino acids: CASSQLDSKEKLFF. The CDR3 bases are TGTGCCAGCAGCCAACTCGACAGTAAAGAAAAACTGTTTTTT.